Listed below are T cell receptor beta chains from one sample, sequenced in a study of blood T cell repertoires in COVID-19. Sequencing was performed with immunoSEQ multiplex PCR; in TCRdb, only in-frame clones are kept and a portion is missing. The sample shows hundreds of thousands of clones, approximately 85% of them seen only once. What was sequenced was PBMCs or T cells enriched from blood (not recorded which). Every receptor here comes from a woman in her thirties or forties with acute COVID-19. Both conserved end residues are trimmed from each CDR3. D genes are given only for firm matches.

j_call | d_call | v_call | cdr3_aa
TRBJ2-1 | - | TRBV3-1/TRBV3-2 | ASEGFLDNEQF
TRBJ2-7 | TRBD2 | TRBV27 | ASSPTSGRPYEQY
TRBJ2-5 | - | TRBV14 | ASSQDSQTQY
TRBJ2-3 | - | TRBV29-1 | SVEDPADIRFTDTQY
TRBJ2-2 | TRBD2 | TRBV5-1 | ASSLESGGIGELF
TRBJ1-5 | - | TRBV15 | ATSERNQPQH
TRBJ1-6 | TRBD1 | TRBV10-2 | ASTVDRAVSPLH
TRBJ2-2 | TRBD2 | TRBV3-1/TRBV3-2 | ASSQASRTSGGASGELF
TRBJ1-1 | - | TRBV4-1 | ASREGRLTNTEAF
TRBJ1-5 | - | TRBV2 | ASSQELSFQPQH
TRBJ1-5 | - | TRBV10-3 | AISPLGNQPQH
TRBJ1-1 | - | TRBV7-9 | ASSPPVGAF
TRBJ2-2 | TRBD2 | TRBV3-1/TRBV3-2 | ASSQRHSGAAGELF
TRBJ1-2 | TRBD1 | TRBV19 | ASTSQGAVDYGYT
TRBJ2-7 | - | TRBV19 | ASSSWDQGRDYEQY
TRBJ1-1 | TRBD1 | TRBV11-2 | ASSLGNDRGTF
TRBJ1-1 | - | TRBV9 | ASSTTGNTEAF
TRBJ1-5 | - | TRBV11-2 | ASSHDLKNQPQH
TRBJ2-7 | TRBD2 | TRBV5-6 | ASSQPSGGYEQY
TRBJ2-1 | TRBD2 | TRBV9 | ASSHSGTSVAEQF
TRBJ2-5 | - | TRBV19 | ASSIDQDSAVKY
TRBJ1-2 | TRBD1 | TRBV7-2 | ASSLGWAGGNYGYT
TRBJ2-7 | - | TRBV10-3 | AISAGREQY
TRBJ1-1 | - | TRBV5-1 | ASSSPDTEAF
TRBJ2-5 | - | TRBV11-2 | ASSPAGTETQY
TRBJ2-1 | TRBD2 | TRBV5-4 | ASSSSGGRNEQF
TRBJ1-2 | - | TRBV25-1 | ASSGGHLYGYT
TRBJ1-1 | - | TRBV2 | ASSSPPVFKNTEAF
TRBJ2-7 | - | TRBV5-4 | ASRTYTSYEQY